This T cell receptor (beta chain) came from a study of blood T cell repertoires in COVID-19. Study at large: The analysed material was cDNA or gDNA that came from T cells, B-cell-depleted T cells, or PBMCs.

V lost 10 bases and J 6 bases, leaving 16 bases between the germline ends. The CDR3 is 14 residues long. The germline V gene has CDR1 WSHSY and CDR2 SAAADI. As processed by the authors: The assay estimated nucleated cells by amplifying reference gene primers. Using immunoSEQ multiplex PCR, the repertoire was profiled, and TCRdb retains in-frame clones only, with some absent. V, J and clone size were drawn from that table, and D and trimming were deduced from the DNA. This table has about 210,000 clones, 89% appearing once. Sequences were obtained from peripheral blood. The rearrangement links TRBV10-2 to TRBJ1-6, with D hard to call. The receptor was derived from a woman between 40 and 50 years old with acute or convalescent COVID-19. CDR3: CATNAGVINSPLHF. Written as DNA, the CDR3 is TGCGCCACCAACGCCGGGGTTATTAATTCACCCCTCCACTTT.